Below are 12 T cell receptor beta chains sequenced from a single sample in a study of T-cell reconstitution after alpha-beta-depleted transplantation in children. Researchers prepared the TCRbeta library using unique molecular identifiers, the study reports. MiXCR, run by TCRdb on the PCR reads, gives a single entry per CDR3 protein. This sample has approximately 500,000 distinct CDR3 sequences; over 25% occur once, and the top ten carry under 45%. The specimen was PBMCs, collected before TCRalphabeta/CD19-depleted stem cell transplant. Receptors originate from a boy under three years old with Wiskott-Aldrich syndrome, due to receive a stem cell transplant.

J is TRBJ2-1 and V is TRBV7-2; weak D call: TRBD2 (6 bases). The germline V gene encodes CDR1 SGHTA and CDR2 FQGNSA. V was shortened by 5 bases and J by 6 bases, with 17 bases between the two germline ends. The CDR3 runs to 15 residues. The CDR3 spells CASSVRDSLLNEQFF. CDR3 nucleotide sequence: TGTGCCAGCAGCGTCCGGGACTCCCTACTCAATGAGCAGTTCTTC.

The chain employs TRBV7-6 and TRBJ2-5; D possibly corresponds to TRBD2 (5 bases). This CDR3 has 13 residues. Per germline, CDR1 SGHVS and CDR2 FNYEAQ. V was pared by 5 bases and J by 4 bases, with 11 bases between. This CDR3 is CASSKVGGETQYF. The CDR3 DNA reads TGTGCCAGCAGCAAAGTAGGAGGAGAGACCCAGTACTTC.

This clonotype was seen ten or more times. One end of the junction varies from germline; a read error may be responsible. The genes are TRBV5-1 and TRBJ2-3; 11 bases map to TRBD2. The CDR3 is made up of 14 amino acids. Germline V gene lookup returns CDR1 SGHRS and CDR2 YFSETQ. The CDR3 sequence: CASSFGLAGDTQYF. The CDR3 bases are TGTGCCAGCAGCTTCGGACTAGCGGGAGATACGCAGTATTTT.

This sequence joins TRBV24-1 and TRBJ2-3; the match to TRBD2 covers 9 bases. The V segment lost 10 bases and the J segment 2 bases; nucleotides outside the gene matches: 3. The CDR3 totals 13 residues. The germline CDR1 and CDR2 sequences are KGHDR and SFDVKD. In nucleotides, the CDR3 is TGTGCCACGCAGCGGGAGGACACAGATACGCAGTATTTT. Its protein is CATQREDTDTQYF.

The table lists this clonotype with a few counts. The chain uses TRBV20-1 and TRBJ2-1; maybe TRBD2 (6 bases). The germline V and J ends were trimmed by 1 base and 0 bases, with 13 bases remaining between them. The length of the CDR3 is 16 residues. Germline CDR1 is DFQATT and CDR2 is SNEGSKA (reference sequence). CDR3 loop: CSARGPRDSSYNEQFF. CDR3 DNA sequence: TGCAGTGCTAGAGGGCCCCGGGACTCCTCCTACAATGAGCAGTTCTTC.

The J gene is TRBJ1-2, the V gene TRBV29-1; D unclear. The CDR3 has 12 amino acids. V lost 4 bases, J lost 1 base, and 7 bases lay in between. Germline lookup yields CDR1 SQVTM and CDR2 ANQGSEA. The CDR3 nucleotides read TGCAGCGTTGTCGTCTTTAACTATGGCTACACCTTC. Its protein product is CSVVVFNYGYTF.

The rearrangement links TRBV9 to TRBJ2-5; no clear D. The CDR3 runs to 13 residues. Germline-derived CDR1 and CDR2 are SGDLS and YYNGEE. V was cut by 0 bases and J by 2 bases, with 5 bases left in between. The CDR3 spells CASSVDRQETQYF. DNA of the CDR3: TGTGCCAGCAGCGTAGACAGACAAGAGACCCAGTACTTC.

CDR3 protein: CASSLVSGINQHTGELFF. The CDR3 DNA is TGCGCCAGCAGCTTGGTTTCGGGAATCAATCAGCACACCGGGGAGCTGTTTTTT. The rearrangement links TRBV5-1 to TRBJ2-2, with a tentative D call TRBD2 (5 bases). Trimming removed 0 bases from V and 3 bases from J, with 18 bases in between. The length of the CDR3 is 18 residues. Germline CDR1 SGHRS, CDR2 YFSETQ. The variable domain in full, with the rest retrieved from reference TRBV5-1 and TRBJ2-2, is KAGVTQTPRYLIKTRGQQVTLSCSPISGHRSVSWYQQTPGQGLQFLFEYFSETQRNKGNFPGRFSGRQFSNSRSEMNVSTLELGDSALYLCASSLVSGINQHTGELFFGEGSRLTVL.

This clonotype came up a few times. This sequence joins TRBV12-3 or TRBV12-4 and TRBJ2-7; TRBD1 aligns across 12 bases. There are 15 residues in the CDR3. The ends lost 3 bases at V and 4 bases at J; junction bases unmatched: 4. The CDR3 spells CASSLGDRGRYEQYF. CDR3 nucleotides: TGTGCCAGCAGTTTGGGGGACAGGGGGCGGTACGAGCAGTACTTC.

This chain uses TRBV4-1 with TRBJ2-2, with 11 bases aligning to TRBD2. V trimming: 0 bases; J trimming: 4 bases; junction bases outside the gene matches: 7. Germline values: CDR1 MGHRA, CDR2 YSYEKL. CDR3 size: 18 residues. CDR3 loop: CASSQEKLAGVSTGELFF. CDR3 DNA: TGCGCCAGCAGCCAAGAAAAACTAGCGGGAGTGAGCACCGGGGAGCTGTTTTTT.

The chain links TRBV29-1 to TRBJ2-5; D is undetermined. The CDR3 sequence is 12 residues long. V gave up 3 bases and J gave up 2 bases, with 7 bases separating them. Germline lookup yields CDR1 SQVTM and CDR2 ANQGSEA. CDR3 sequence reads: CSVDDGQETQYF. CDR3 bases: TGCAGCGTTGACGACGGTCAAGAGACCCAGTACTTC.

CDR3 residues: CASSLMASGSNKQFF. In nucleotides, the CDR3 is TGTGCCAGCAGTTTAATGGCTAGCGGGAGTAATAAGCAGTTCTTC. V and J are TRBV12-3 or TRBV12-4 and TRBJ2-1, with 10 nucleotides matching TRBD2. After removal of 2 bases from V and 11 bases from J, the junction contained 9 bases not matched to a gene. The CDR3 has 15 amino acids.